Below, 31 T cell receptor beta chains from the same sample are listed, as sequenced in a study of blood T cell repertoires in COVID-19. Profiled with immunoSEQ multiplex PCR; TCRdb holds only in-frame clones, not every one. The profile covers about 75,000 clones, with roughly 78% appearing a single time and 5.4% taken by the ten largest. Sequenced input: peripheral blood. Receptors originate from a woman older than 75 with active or convalescent COVID-19.

This chain uses TRBV5-4 with TRBJ1-1; maybe TRBD1 (5 bases). The V gene's germline CDR1 is SGHNT and CDR2 YYREEE (reference sequence). The V gene lost 0 bases and the J gene lost 11 bases, with 14 bases spanning the gap. The CDR3 spans 13 residues. Here the CDR3 DNA reads TGTGCCAGCAGCTTGGTGGGGGGGGGAAAGGCTTTCTTT. It translates to CASSLVGGGKAFF.

This clone was picked up one time. The V and J genes are TRBV7-2 and TRBJ2-5; TRBD2 aligns across 12 bases. Germline V CDR1 and CDR2: SGHTA, FQGNSA. CDR3 length: 17 amino acids. J was trimmed by 5 bases and V by 5 bases; bases with no gene match: 12. CDR3 sequence (DNA): TGTGCCAGCAGCCATGGAAACGGACTAGCGGGGAAGGAGACCCAGTACTTC. Its protein product is CASSHGNGLAGKETQYF.

This chain connects TRBV4-1 to TRBJ2-4, with D unresolved. Germline CDR1 and CDR2: MGHRA and YSYEKL. V was cut by 2 bases and J by 0 bases, with 8 bases left in between. This CDR3 has 15 residues. Here the CDR3 DNA reads TGCGCCAGCAGCCAATCCCAACTAGCCAAAAACATTCAGTACTTC. Its protein is CASSQSQLAKNIQYF.

The table lists this clone with a few counts. The V call is TRBV18, the J call TRBJ1-3, with D unclear. Germline loops: CDR1 KGHSH, CDR2 LQKENI. Trimming took off 2 bases at V and 0 bases at J, with 11 bases between the two ends. This CDR3 comprises 16 residues. CDR3 region: CASSPYDTSSGNTIYF. The CDR3 DNA reads as TGTGCCAGCTCACCATACGACACAAGCTCTGGAAACACCATATATTTT.

This chain joins TRBV29-1 and TRBJ1-5; 8 bases match TRBD1. Germline CDR1 reads SQVTM; CDR2 reads ANQGSEA. The CDR3 runs to 14 residues. V trimming: 6 bases; J trimming: 6 bases; junction bases outside the gene matches: 10. The DNA for the CDR3 is TGCAGCGTCGCAACCGGGACAGGTTTTCAGCCCCAGCATTTT. This codes for CSVATGTGFQPQHF.

This chain uses TRBV27 with TRBJ2-2; TRBD2 matches 11 bases. V gave up 6 bases and J gave up 4 bases; unmatched junction bases: 7. The germline CDR1 and CDR2 sequences are MNHEY and SMNVEV (reference sequence). The CDR3 totals 16 residues. The CDR3 region is CASSSPSGGLTGELFF. The CDR3, as DNA: TGTGCCAGCAGCTCCCCTAGCGGGGGGCTCACCGGGGAGCTGTTTTTT.

V usage is TRBV19 and J usage is TRBJ2-7; D not resolved. This CDR3 is 13 amino acids long. Trimming left V 4 bases short and J 3 bases short, with 10 bases between. Germline V CDR1 and CDR2: LNHDA, SQIVND (reference sequence). The CDR3 DNA reads as TGTGCCAGTAGTAGAGGAAGACTCTACGAGCAGTACTTC. Its protein is CASSRGRLYEQYF.

The chain recombines TRBV19 with TRBJ1-2; no firm D call. CDR3 length: 13 residues. V gave up 0 bases and J gave up 8 bases, with 10 bases separating them. Germline V lookup: CDR1 LNHDA, CDR2 SQIVND (reference sequence). This chain's CDR3 is CASSIEFTRGYTF. CDR3 DNA sequence: TGTGCCAGTAGTATAGAATTTACGCGGGGCTACACCTTC.

The chain carries TRBV7-6 and TRBJ1-5; 9 bases are a match to TRBD1. The CDR3 length is 16 residues. The germline V gene has CDR1 SGHVS and CDR2 FNYEAQ. V dropped 3 bases and J dropped 3; count of bases not matched to a gene: 6. The chain's CDR3 is CASSLRQGGYNQPQHF. As DNA, the CDR3 is TGTGCCAGCAGCTTGAGACAGGGGGGGTACAATCAGCCCCAGCATTTT. The full variable domain, its missing parts supplied by reference TRBV7-6 and TRBJ1-5, is GAGVSQSPRYKVTKRGQDVALRCDPISGHVSLYWYRQALGQGPEFLTYFNYEAQQDKSGLPNDRFSAERPEGSISTLTIQRTEQRDSAMYRCASSLRQGGYNQPQHFGDGTRLSIL.

This clone occurred once. The chain is built from TRBV9 and TRBJ2-2; possibly TRBD2 for D (5 bases). Looked up from germline, CDR1 is SGDLS and CDR2 is YYNGEE. The CDR3 length is 19 residues. Trimming removed 0 bases at V and 0 bases at J, with 18 bases between. CDR3 DNA sequence: TGTGCCAGCAGCGTAGTTCCGGTGTCGTCTAGCCCGAACACCGGGGAGCTGTTTTTT. This encodes CASSVVPVSSSPNTGELFF.

The sample holds a few counts of this clone. V gene TRBV4-3 combines with J gene TRBJ2-7; 7 bases fit TRBD1. This CDR3 has 14 amino acids. V gave up 1 base and J gave up 4 bases; unmatched junction bases: 4. CDR1 is LGHNA, CDR2 YSLEER, per germline. Here the CDR3 DNA reads TGCGCCAGCAGCCAAGCTAGGGGGCGGTACGAGCAGTACTTC. Protein product: CASSQARGRYEQYF.

The CDR3 sequence is CASSEALFADYGYTF. The CDR3 DNA reads TGTGCCAGCAGTGAAGCGCTCTTTGCAGACTATGGCTACACCTTC. The chain combines TRBV6-1 with TRBJ1-2; D remains unclear. The germline CDR1 and CDR2 sequences are MNHNS and SASEGT. This CDR3 region has 15 residues. Trimming shortened V by 0 bases and J by 3 bases, and 11 bases separated the two germline ends.

The chain carries TRBV11-3 and TRBJ2-1, with D perhaps TRBD2 (5 bases). V lost 5 bases and J 5 bases, leaving 7 bases between the germline ends. This CDR3 spans 12 amino acids. CDR1 and CDR2 (germline): SGHNT, YENEEA. The CDR3: CASSPRDNEQFF. CDR3 sequence (DNA): TGTGCCAGCAGCCCGCGGGACAATGAGCAGTTCTTC.

V and J are TRBV7-9 and TRBJ2-5; the match to TRBD1 covers 7 bases. This CDR3 is built from 16 residues. The germline gives CDR1 SEHNR, CDR2 FQNEAQ (reference sequence). Trimming took 5 bases from V and 0 from J; bases not matched to a gene: 9. The CDR3: CASSTTDRVHQETQYF. CDR3 bases: TGTGCCAGCAGCACGACAGACAGGGTCCACCAAGAGACCCAGTACTTC.

The chain employs TRBV7-9 and TRBJ1-4; 12 nucleotides line up with TRBD1. The CDR3 has 18 amino acids. V shed 1 base and J 8 bases; nucleotides not matched to a gene: 11. The germline CDR1 and CDR2 sequences are SEHNR and FQNEAQ (reference sequence). Here the CDR3 reads CASSLGWTGQGATEKLFF. The CDR3 DNA follows: TGTGCCAGCAGCTTAGGATGGACGGGACAGGGGGCGACGGAAAAACTGTTTTTT.

The chain links TRBV4-2 to TRBJ2-2; 13 nucleotides line up with TRBD2. This CDR3 spans 18 amino acids. Losses at the gene ends were 1 base for V and 5 bases for J; bases not matched to a gene: 7. Germline V gene lookup returns CDR1 LGHNA and CDR2 YNFKEQ. The CDR3 bases are TGTGCCAGCAGCCAAGGGACTAGCGGGAGCTGGGGGACCGGGGAGCTGTTTTTT. Protein: CASSQGTSGSWGTGELFF.

This clone was counted at least ten times. The chain recombines TRBV4-1 with TRBJ2-2; TRBD2 aligns across 12 bases. Germline values: CDR1 MGHRA, CDR2 YSYEKL. The CDR3 covers 16 residues. Trimming removed 8 bases from V and 3 bases from J; junction bases left unmatched: 7. DNA for the CDR3: TGCGCCAGCCGTCCTAGCGGGGGGGCGGACACCGGGGAGCTGTTTTTT. It specifies CASRPSGGADTGELFF.

V usage is TRBV11-2 and J usage is TRBJ2-7, with 8 bases identical to TRBD1. Looked up from germline, CDR1 is SGHAT and CDR2 is FQNNGV. Trimming removed 5 bases from V and 4 bases from J; junction bases left unmatched: 7. The CDR3 runs to 14 residues. The CDR3 region has the DNA TGTGCCAGCAGCCGAGGACAGGGTACATACGAGCAGTACTTC. This codes for CASSRGQGTYEQYF.

This chain connects TRBV5-8 to TRBJ1-2; perhaps TRBD1 as D (5 bases). The V and J ends lost 0 bases and 2 bases respectively, with 14 bases between them. CDR1 and CDR2 from the germline V gene are SGHTS and YDEGEE. The CDR3 contains 16 residues. The CDR3 DNA reads TGTGCCAGCAGCTTGGGGTGGGACTTGCGAAACTATGGCTACACCTTC. It codes for CASSLGWDLRNYGYTF.

The CDR3 spells CASSERRLAGERRGRDEQFF. CDR3 nucleotide sequence: TGTGCCAGCAGTGAACGGCGTCTAGCGGGAGAGCGAAGGGGCCGGGATGAGCAGTTCTTC. The rearrangement joins TRBV6-1 to TRBJ2-1; 10 bases are a match to TRBD2. The junction had 21 bases not matched to a gene; V was cut back by 2 bases and J by 8 bases. Germline CDR1 reads MNHNS; CDR2 reads SASEGT. The CDR3 is 20 amino acids.

The rearrangement links TRBV28 to TRBJ1-1; a possible D gene is TRBD1 (5 bases). V gave up 6 bases and J gave up 4 bases, with 18 bases separating them. The CDR3 contains 15 residues. Germline-derived CDR1 and CDR2 are MDHEN and SYDVKM. The CDR3 is CASSPRSPRGTEAFF. The CDR3 DNA reads TGTGCCAGCAGCCCCCGGTCACCTAGGGGCACTGAAGCTTTCTTT.

The chain carries TRBV4-3 and TRBJ2-7; possible D gene TRBD1, 5 bases. The V end was cut by 1 base, the J end by 6 bases, with 16 bases between. CDR3 length: 15 residues. The germline gives CDR1 LGHNA, CDR2 YSLEER. The CDR3 reads CASSQARVSPSEQYF. DNA of the CDR3: TGCGCCAGCAGCCAAGCCAGGGTGTCCCCCTCCGAGCAGTACTTC.

Points on this clone: Other DNA sequences in this specimen translate into the identical CDR3. CDR3 bases: TGTGCCAGCAGCCAAGGAGGGTCCTATAATTCACCCCTCCACTTT. Amino acids: CASSQGGSYNSPLHF. V is TRBV14 and J is TRBJ1-6, with D hard to call. Germline V lookup: CDR1 SGHDN, CDR2 FVKESK. V was pared by 1 base and J by 1 base, with 5 bases between. The CDR3 runs to 15 residues. The full variable domain, completed using reference TRBV14 and TRBJ1-6, is EAGVTQFPSHSVIEKGQTVTLRCDPISGHDNLYWYRRVMGKEIKFLLHFVKESKQDESGMPNNRFLAERTGGTYSTLKVQPAELEDSGVYFCASSQGGSYNSPLHFGNGTRLTVT.

The rearrangement uses TRBV2 and TRBJ2-1, with D perhaps matching TRBD2 (5 bases). CDR3 length: 17 amino acids. Trimming removed 0 bases from V and 2 bases from J, with 14 bases in between. Germline CDR1 SNHLY, CDR2 FYNNEI. The CDR3 bases are TGTGCCAGCAGTGAAGCGGGGAGCGGTAGACCCTACAATGAGCAGTTCTTC. Translation: CASSEAGSGRPYNEQFF.

This clone has only a few counts. The chain is built from TRBV6-2 or TRBV6-3 and TRBJ1-5; D is undetermined. V dropped 0 bases and J dropped 1 base, with 7 bases sitting between them. Looked up from germline, CDR1 is MNHEY and CDR2 is SVGEGT. This CDR3 has 15 amino acids. CDR3 sequence reads: CASSYSRPSNQPQHF. CDR3 bases: TGTGCCAGCAGTTACTCGCGTCCGAGCAATCAGCCCCAGCATTTT.

This chain uses TRBV18 with TRBJ2-5, with 9 bases that match TRBD1. Trimming removed 4 bases from V and 2 bases from J; junction bases left unmatched: 5. The CDR3 is 15 residues long. Germline lookup yields CDR1 KGHSH and CDR2 LQKENI. The CDR3 region is CASSRRDRAQETQYF. CDR3 sequence (DNA): TGTGCCAGCTCACGGCGGGACAGGGCACAAGAGACCCAGTACTTC.

The CDR3 spells CASAPSGASYEQYF. The CDR3 DNA follows: TGTGCCAGTGCGCCGAGTGGGGCCTCCTACGAGCAGTACTTC. V is TRBV6-5 and J is TRBJ2-7; TRBD1 is a possible D gene (5 bases). Trimming cost V 9 bases and J 0 bases, with 15 bases left between them. Germline V lookup: CDR1 MNHEY, CDR2 SVGAGI. This CDR3 has 14 amino acids.

The rearrangement links TRBV5-1 to TRBJ1-5, with D tentatively TRBD1 (5 bases). Trimming took off 4 bases at V and 6 bases at J, with 17 bases between the two ends. The CDR3 is 15 amino acids. CDR1 and CDR2 (germline): SGHRS, YFSETQ. DNA of the CDR3: TGCGCCAGCAGCCCCTTGGGAGGGGCGAGTCAGCCCCAGCATTTT. Amino acid sequence: CASSPLGGASQPQHF.

This CDR3 reads CASSLIDRVETQYF. Here the CDR3 DNA reads TGTGCCAGCAGCTTAATTGACAGGGTCGAGACCCAGTACTTC. The J gene is TRBJ2-5, the V gene TRBV7-2, with 7 bases aligning to TRBD1. Germline V gene data show CDR1 as SGHTA and CDR2 as FQGNSA. Losses at the gene ends were 2 bases for V and 5 bases for J; bases not matched to a gene: 5. The CDR3 length is 14 residues.

The chain recombines TRBV5-8 with TRBJ1-2; TRBD1 matches 8 bases. Germline loops: CDR1 SGHTS, CDR2 YDEGEE. The V gene end was trimmed by 2 bases and the J gene end by 4 bases; junction bases not matched to a gene: 7. The CDR3 contains 15 residues. CDR3 sequence (DNA): TGTGCCAGCAGCTTACACAGGGGGGGAACCTATGGCTACACCTTC. This encodes CASSLHRGGTYGYTF. The variable domain in full, completed from reference TRBV5-8 and TRBJ1-2, reads EAGVTQSPTHLIKTRGQQATLRCSPISGHTSVYWYQQALGLGLQFLLWYDEGEERNRGNFPPRFSGRQFPNYSSELNVNALELEDSALYLCASSLHRGGTYGYTFGSGTRLTVV.

The chain carries TRBV9 and TRBJ2-3, with D possibly being TRBD2 (6 bases). The CDR3 extends over 16 amino acids. In germline, CDR1 is SGDLS, CDR2 YYNGEE. V shed 3 bases and J shed 2 bases, with 16 bases lying between them. The CDR3 bases are TGTGCCAGCAGCGCGCGTAGCGGACTTTTCACAGATACGCAGTATTTT. Amino acid sequence: CASSARSGLFTDTQYF. Variable domain in full (rest from reference TRBV9 and TRBJ2-3): DSGVTQTPKHLITATGQRVTLRCSPRSGDLSVYWYQQSLDQGLQFLIQYYNGEERAKGNILERFSAQQFPDLHSELNLSSLELGDSALYFCASSARSGLFTDTQYFGPGTRLTVL.